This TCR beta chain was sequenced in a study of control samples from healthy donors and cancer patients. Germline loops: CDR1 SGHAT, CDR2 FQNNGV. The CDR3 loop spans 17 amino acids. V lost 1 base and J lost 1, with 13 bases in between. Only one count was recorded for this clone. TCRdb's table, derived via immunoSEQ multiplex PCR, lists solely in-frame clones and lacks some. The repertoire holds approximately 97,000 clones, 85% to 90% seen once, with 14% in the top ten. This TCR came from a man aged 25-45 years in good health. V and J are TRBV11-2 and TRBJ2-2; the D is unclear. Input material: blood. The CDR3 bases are TGTGCCAGCAGCTTAGGGGGTCAGGCACTGAACACCGGGGAGCTGTTTTTT. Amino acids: CASSLGGQALNTGELFF.